The sequence of this TCR beta chain was determined in a study of graft-versus-host responses after intestinal transplantation. About the research overall: Transplants were multivisceral, liver-intestinal, or isolated intestinal.

The authors seeded some 200,000 CFSE-labeled responder cells together with some 200,000 irradiated stimulator cells tagged with violet dye. Only in-frame clones appear in the TCRdb table, and some are missing; sequencing was by immunoSEQ multiplex PCR. The sample holds 15,000 to 20,000 clones, around two fifths seen once. The TCR sequence derives from a human patient who received an intestinal transplant. The starting material was alloreactive CD8+ T cells from a mixed lymphocyte reaction culture, obtained before intestinal transplant. As to subset: CFSE-low proliferating T cells sorted from approximately 6-day pre-transplant mixed lymphocyte reaction (GvH or HvG direction).

This CDR3 reads CASSVGGTGDSPLHF. Here the CDR3 DNA reads TGTGCCAGCAGCGTAGGAGGGACAGGGGATTCACCCCTCCACTTT. The chain is built from TRBV9 and TRBJ1-6; 10 nucleotides line up with TRBD1. The CDR3 totals 15 residues. V lost 0 bases to trimming and J lost 8 bases; unmatched junction nucleotides: 2. The V gene's germline CDR1 is SGDLS and CDR2 YYNGEE.